This entry lists 25 T cell receptor beta chains sequenced from one sample in a study of T-cell memory formation after mild COVID-19. MiXCR, run by TCRdb on the 5' RACE reads, gives a single entry per CDR3 protein. The sample shows about 560,000 distinct CDR3 sequences, approximately 15% of them seen only once. Sequencing used PBMCs or a T cell subset sorted from them (not recorded which). These receptors were obtained from an adult woman who had mild COVID-19 (a few samples of this study predate the infection). Cell type and time point are not known.

J is TRBJ2-1 and V is TRBV15, with a weak D call TRBD1 (6 bases). CDR1 LNHNV and CDR2 YYDKDF come from the germline V gene (reference sequence). The CDR3 contains 14 residues. The ends were cut back, 3 bases at V and 6 bases at J, with 12 bases in the middle. The CDR3 region is CATSSRGLRNEQFF. For the CDR3, the DNA is TGTGCCACCAGCAGTAGGGGGTTGCGCAATGAGCAGTTCTTC.

V is TRBV13 and J is TRBJ2-1, with 9 bases that match TRBD1. Germline V CDR1 and CDR2: PRHDT, FYEKMQ (reference sequence). V shed 0 bases, J shed 9 bases, and the junction held 3 bases outside the gene matches. The CDR3 covers 14 residues. CDR3: CASSLGTGGAEQFF. DNA for the CDR3: TGTGCCAGCAGCTTAGGGACAGGGGGGGCTGAGCAGTTCTTC.

The chain joins TRBV5-1 to TRBJ2-1, with a weak D call TRBD1 (5 bases). CDR3 length: 15 residues. V was pared by 2 bases and J by 7 bases, with 16 bases between. Germline V gene lookup returns CDR1 SGHRS and CDR2 YFSETQ. The chain's CDR3 is CASSLGQGTTNEQFF. Written as DNA, the CDR3 is TGCGCCAGCAGCTTAGGGCAGGGCACTACGAATGAGCAGTTCTTC.

This clonotype was counted only a few times. The J gene is TRBJ2-1, the V gene TRBV24-1, with 10 bases lining up with TRBD2. The germline V gene has CDR1 KGHDR and CDR2 SFDVKD. Trimming took 0 bases from V and 5 from J; bases not matched to a gene: 9. This CDR3 is built from 18 residues. Here the CDR3 reads CATSDLPRTSGGHNEQFF. CDR3 in DNA: TGTGCCACCAGTGATTTGCCTCGGACTAGCGGAGGCCACAATGAGCAGTTCTTC.

The chain uses TRBV6-2 or TRBV6-3 and TRBJ2-3, with no clear D. V was shortened by 6 bases and J by 7 bases, with 11 bases between the two germline ends. CDR1 and CDR2 (germline): MNHEY, SVGEGT. The CDR3 contains 12 residues. CDR3 nucleotides: TGTGCCAGCAGAGAAATGGATTATACGCAGTATTTT. Translation: CASREMDYTQYF.

The chain carries TRBV12-3 or TRBV12-4 and TRBJ1-5; no reliable D call. This CDR3 has 15 amino acids. Deletions cut 5 bases from V and 0 bases from J, with 11 bases between. In DNA form, the CDR3 reads TGTGCCAGCAGTAAACGCGGCCTTAGCAATCAGCCCCAGCATTTT. Translation gives CASSKRGLSNQPQHF.

This clonotype showed up just a few times. The V and J genes are TRBV19 and TRBJ1-2; no reliable D call. V dropped 3 bases and J dropped 4 bases, with 3 bases sitting between them. CDR3 size: 11 residues. CDR1 is LNHDA and CDR2 is SQIVND in the germline V gene (reference sequence). The CDR3 bases are TGTGCCAGTAGTATGGTCTATGGCTACACCTTC. Protein: CASSMVYGYTF.

The table lists this clonotype with a few counts. This chain uses TRBV29-1 with TRBJ1-2, with a weak D call TRBD1 (5 bases). The CDR3 runs to 16 residues. V dropped 4 bases and J dropped 5 bases, with 23 bases sitting between them. Germline V lookup: CDR1 SQVTM, CDR2 ANQGSEA. The CDR3 DNA is TGCAGCGTTGTAACAAGGCCAACAGGCCCCCTTTATGGCTACACCTTC. This translates into CSVVTRPTGPLYGYTF.

This clonotype was counted many times. This chain connects TRBV27 to TRBJ1-5; D gene ambiguous. CDR1 is MNHEY and CDR2 is SMNVEV in the germline V gene (reference sequence). CDR3 size: 13 residues. Deletions cut 4 bases from V and 2 bases from J, with 6 bases between. This CDR3 is CASSSPGNQPQHF. CDR3 coding DNA: TGTGCCAGCAGTTCACCGGGCAATCAGCCCCAGCATTTT.

The CDR3 reads CASSWAPGGAGANVLTF. DNA for the CDR3: TGTGCCAGCAGTTGGGCTCCGGGGGGGGCTGGGGCCAACGTCCTGACTTTC. The V and J genes are TRBV6-5 and TRBJ2-6; 8 nucleotides align to TRBD2. The CDR3 runs to 17 residues. The germline gives CDR1 MNHEY, CDR2 SVGAGI. The V and J ends lost 4 bases and 2 bases, in that order; junction bases with no gene match: 7.

V and J are TRBV12-3 or TRBV12-4 and TRBJ1-5, with a tentative D call TRBD1 (5 bases). V lost 0 bases to trimming and J lost 8 bases, with 17 bases between them. The CDR3 length is 16 residues. The CDR3 protein is CASSLAGLWGAEPQHF. The CDR3 coding sequence is TGTGCCAGCAGTTTAGCGGGTCTTTGGGGCGCGGAGCCCCAGCATTTT.

This clonotype was seen more than once but under ten times. The chain links TRBV19 to TRBJ2-4; TRBD1 is a possible D gene (6 bases). Germline V gene sequence: CDR1 LNHDA, CDR2 SQIVND (reference sequence). CDR3 length: 17 residues. Trimming cost V 5 bases and J 8 bases, with 25 bases left between them. This CDR3 reads CASSRGLKNRDKDIQYF. CDR3 coding DNA: TGTGCCAGTAGTCGCGGCCTGAAAAACCGGGACAAGGACATTCAGTACTTC.

This clonotype was picked up a small number of times. This rearrangement joins TRBV7-9 to TRBJ2-2, with 7 bases matching TRBD1. In germline, CDR1 is SEHNR, CDR2 FQNEAQ (reference sequence). V lost 5 bases and J lost 5; bases outside the gene matches: 17. The CDR3 runs 18 residues. The CDR3 DNA reads TGTGCCAGCAGCCCCGGAGTTAAAGGGGGCAAGAGAACCGGGGAGCTGTTTTTT. It codes for CASSPGVKGGKRTGELFF.

This clonotype was counted a few times. The V call is TRBV11-2, the J call TRBJ1-2, with D perhaps matching TRBD1 (6 bases). The V and J ends lost 4 bases and 4 bases respectively, with 10 bases between them. CDR1 is SGHAT, CDR2 FQNNGV, per germline. The CDR3 length is 13 residues. The CDR3 DNA reads TGTGCCAGCAGCTCCGGACAGATCTATGGCTACACCTTC. Translating gives CASSSGQIYGYTF.

The rearrangement links TRBV4-2 to TRBJ1-6; TRBD1 is a possible D gene (5 bases). Germline CDR1 and CDR2: LGHNA and YNFKEQ. There are 19 residues in the CDR3. V shed 0 bases and J shed 0 bases, with 15 bases lying between them. CDR3 DNA sequence: TGTGCCAGCAGCCAAGAAGGGCCGACAGAGAGCTCCTATAATTCACCCCTCCACTTT. Its protein is CASSQEGPTESSYNSPLHF.

This sequence joins TRBV4-3 and TRBJ1-2, with D uncertain. This CDR3 comprises 13 residues. Trimming removed 5 bases from V and 8 bases from J, with 15 bases in between. Germline assignment: CDR1 LGHNA and CDR2 YSLEER. CDR3 loop: CASSDDNGRGYTF. The CDR3 DNA reads as TGCGCCAGCAGCGACGACAACGGGCGCGGCTACACCTTC.

Notes on this clonotype: The junction shows a germline mismatch at one end, possibly a read error. The chain couples TRBV20-1 to TRBJ2-7, with TRBD1 identical over 8 bases. The CDR3 has 13 residues. The germline gives CDR1 DFQATT, CDR2 SNEGSKA (reference sequence). The CDR3 DNA reads TGCAGTGTTAGACAGGGGACTGCCCACGAGCAGTACTTC. Translated, it gives CSVRQGTAHEQYF.

This clonotype was seen a handful of times. V usage is TRBV7-2 and J usage is TRBJ2-1; 7 positions agree with TRBD2. The CDR3 totals 13 residues. Germline V gives CDR1 SGHTA, CDR2 FQGNSA. V was pared by 5 bases and J by 7 bases, with 5 bases of the junction left unmatched. The CDR3 is CASSSGVVNEQFF. The CDR3 bases are TGTGCCAGCAGCAGCGGGGTTGTGAATGAGCAGTTCTTC.

This clonotype came up many times. This chain joins TRBV7-2 and TRBJ1-3; D gene uncertain. The ends were cut back, 4 bases at V and 0 bases at J, with 7 bases in the middle. The CDR3 contains 14 residues. From germline, CDR1 is SGHTA and CDR2 FQGNSA. CDR3 in amino acids: CASSSGPSGNTIYF. CDR3 DNA sequence: TGTGCCAGCAGCTCCGGGCCCTCTGGAAACACCATATATTTT. Full variable domain (remainder filled in from reference TRBV7-2 and TRBJ1-3): GAGVSQSPSNKVTEKGKDVELRCDPISGHTALYWYRQSLGQGLEFLIYFQGNSAPDKSGLPSDRFSAERTGGSVSTLTIQRTQQEDSAVYLCASSSGPSGNTIYFGEGSWLTVV.

The CDR3 here is CASSASAWHIQYF. As DNA, the CDR3 is TGTGCCAGCAGCGCAAGCGCCTGGCACATTCAGTACTTC. J is TRBJ2-4 and V is TRBV3-1, with D unclear. The germline CDR1 and CDR2 sequences are LGHDT and YNNKEL (reference sequence). This CDR3 spans 13 amino acids. Trimming removed 5 bases from V and 8 bases from J, with 13 bases in between. Looking up the rest from reference TRBV3-1 and TRBJ2-4 gives the full variable domain: DTAVSQTPKYLVTQMGNDKSIKCEQNLGHDTMYWYKQDSKKFLKIMFSYNNKELIINETVPNRFSPKSPDKAHLNLHINSLELGDSAVYFCASSASAWHIQYFGAGTRLSVL.

The count of this clonotype is one. V gene TRBV4-2 combines with J gene TRBJ2-7, with D possibly called TRBD1 or TRBD2 (5 bases each). Germline values: CDR1 LGHNA, CDR2 YNFKEQ. This CDR3 has 16 residues. V lost 2 bases, J lost 6 bases, and 20 bases lay in between. In nucleotides, the CDR3 is TGTGCCAGCAGCCAAAGCATACCGGGACGCAACAGCGAGCAGTACTTC. Protein: CASSQSIPGRNSEQYF.

The chain has TRBV9 and TRBJ2-7, with D uncertain. The CDR3 has 13 residues. Germline loops: CDR1 SGDLS, CDR2 YYNGEE. V was pared by 0 bases and J by 2 bases, with 6 bases between. CDR3 sequence reads: CASSVDITYEQYF. The CDR3, as DNA: TGTGCCAGCAGCGTAGATATCACCTACGAGCAGTACTTC.

The chain is built from TRBV24-1 and TRBJ2-7, with D unresolved. Germline lookup yields CDR1 KGHDR and CDR2 SFDVKD. V shed 3 bases and J shed 2 bases, with 4 bases lying between them. The CDR3 contains 12 residues. CDR3 DNA sequence: TGTGCCACCAGTGATGGAACCTACGAGCAGTACTTC. Translated, it gives CATSDGTYEQYF.

This clonotype was seen a few times. This chain uses TRBV6-6 with TRBJ2-2; 10 bases are shared with TRBD2. CDR3 size: 15 residues. V lost 5 bases and J lost 6; bases outside the gene matches: 6. Germline values: CDR1 MNHNY, CDR2 SVGAGI (reference sequence). The CDR3 here is CASSPSGGASGELFF. For the CDR3, the DNA is TGTGCCAGCAGTCCCAGCGGGGGGGCGTCCGGGGAGCTGTTTTTT.

This clonotype was detected many times. The chain is built from TRBV20-1 and TRBJ2-7, with TRBD2 matching 10 bases. After removal of 6 bases from V and 0 bases from J, the junction contained 5 bases not matched to a gene. The CDR3 length is 14 residues. CDR1 DFQATT and CDR2 SNEGSKA come from the germline V gene (reference sequence). CDR3 amino acids: CSAGASGSSYEQYF. The CDR3 nucleotides are TGCAGTGCGGGCGCTAGCGGGAGCTCCTACGAGCAGTACTTC.